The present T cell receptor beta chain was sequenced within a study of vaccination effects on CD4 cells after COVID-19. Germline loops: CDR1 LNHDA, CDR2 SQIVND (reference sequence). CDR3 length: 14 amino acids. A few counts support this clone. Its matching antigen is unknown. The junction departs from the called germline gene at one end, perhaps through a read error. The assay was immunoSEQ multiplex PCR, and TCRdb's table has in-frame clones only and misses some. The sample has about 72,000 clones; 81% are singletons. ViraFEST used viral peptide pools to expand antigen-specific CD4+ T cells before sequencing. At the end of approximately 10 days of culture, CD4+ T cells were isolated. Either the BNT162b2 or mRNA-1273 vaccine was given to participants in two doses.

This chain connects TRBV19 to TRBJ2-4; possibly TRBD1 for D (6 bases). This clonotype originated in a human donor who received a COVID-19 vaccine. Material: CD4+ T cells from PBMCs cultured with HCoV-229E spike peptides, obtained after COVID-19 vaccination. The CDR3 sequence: CASSVDRWRTIQYF. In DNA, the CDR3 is TGTGCCAGTAGTGTAGACAGGTGGAGGACCATTCAGTACTTC.